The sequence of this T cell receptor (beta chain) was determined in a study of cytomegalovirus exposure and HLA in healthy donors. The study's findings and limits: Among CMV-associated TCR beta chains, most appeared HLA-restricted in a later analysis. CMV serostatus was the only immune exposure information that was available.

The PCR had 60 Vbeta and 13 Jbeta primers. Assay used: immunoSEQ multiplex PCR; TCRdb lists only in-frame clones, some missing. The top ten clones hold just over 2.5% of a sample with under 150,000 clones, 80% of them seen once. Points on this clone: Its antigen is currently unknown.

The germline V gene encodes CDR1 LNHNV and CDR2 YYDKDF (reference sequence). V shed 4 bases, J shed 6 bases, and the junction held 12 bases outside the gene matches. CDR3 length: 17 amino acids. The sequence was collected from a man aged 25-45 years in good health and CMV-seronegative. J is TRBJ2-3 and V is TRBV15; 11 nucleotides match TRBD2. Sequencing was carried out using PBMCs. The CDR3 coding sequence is TGTGCCACCAGCACCCGGAAGGCTAGCGGGAGGTCGGATACGCAGTATTTT. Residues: CATSTRKASGRSDTQYF. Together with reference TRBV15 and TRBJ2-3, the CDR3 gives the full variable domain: DAMVIQNPRYQVTQFGKPVTLSCSQTLNHNVMYWYQQKSSQAPKLLFHYYDKDFNNEADTPDNFQSRRPNTSFCFLDIRSPGLGDTAMYLCATSTRKASGRSDTQYFGPGTRLTVL.